Here is one T cell receptor beta chain with its context. In its sample, this clonotype was seen many times. This receptor's antigen is unknown. Base qualities are missing; no much larger clone stands one base away. TCRdb records Illumina HiSeq 1500 as the sequencer. The public reads were run again by TCRdb, first through fastp at Q25 and then through MiXCR, and only productive beta chains were kept. Each CDR3 protein appears once, grouped with its most common genes and DNA. For this sample the table gives about 180,000 distinct CDR3 sequences, of which approximately 14% were detected only once. Roughly 30% of the sample comes from the top ten. This specimen belongs to a study of T cell repertoires in cytomegalovirus infection (dated by TCRdb to the late 2010s). Study-wide context: Donor HLA type was relevant to the analysis, as public TCR beta signatures indicated carriage of CMV infection together with the matching HLA type.

Results the study describes overall, beyond this receptor: In both this cohort and an independent roughly 330-donor cohort, the cumulative frequency of public TCR beta family members distinguished carriers of CMV infection plus the relevant HLA type. The ex vivo response was dominated by HLA-C-restricted CMV-specific TCR beta clonotypes, and the single most frequent clonotype in two of eight donors was supplied by these HLA-C-restricted clonotypes.

V lost 2 bases and J lost 3 bases, and the count of bases not matched to a germline gene is 6. The CDR3 contains 15 residues, cysteine and phenylalanine counted. Here the CDR3 DNA is all that survives: 45 bases in frame from base 1. The germline V gene gives CDR1 as SGHTA and CDR2 as FQGNSA. What was sequenced was PBMCs. The clonotype originates from a human donor in good health (CMV status not recorded). Some clones in this sample may be carry-over from other donors' samples. The sequence joins TRBV7-2 to TRBJ2-7; 8 central bases correspond to TRBD2. The CDR3 in this case is CASSLNAGGSYEQYF. The sequenced DNA is TGTGCCAGCAGCTTAAACGCGGGGGGCAGCTACGAGCAGTACTTC.